A single sample gave rise to the 26 T cell receptor beta chains below, sequenced in a study of cytomegalovirus exposure and HLA in healthy donors. The PCR employed 60 Vbeta primers together with 13 Jbeta primers. Profiling relied on immunoSEQ multiplex PCR, and the TCRdb table lists in-frame clones only, not all of them. This table has roughly 100,000 clones, 55% to 80% appearing once. Sequenced input: PBMCs. The receptors here all came from a human donor in good health.

The table lists this clone with a few counts. The CDR3 here is CASSPGTGLNTEAFF. The CDR3 DNA sequence: TGTGCCAGCAGCCCGGGGACAGGGCTGAACACTGAAGCTTTCTTT. The rearrangement links TRBV7-2 to TRBJ1-1, with 9 nucleotides matching TRBD1. The ends lost 5 bases at V and 0 bases at J; junction bases unmatched: 4. There are 15 residues in the CDR3. CDR1 and CDR2 (germline): SGHTA, FQGNSA. The whole variable domain, filled in from reference TRBV7-2 and TRBJ1-1, reads GAGVSQSPSNKVTEKGKDVELRCDPISGHTALYWYRQSLGQGLEFLIYFQGNSAPDKSGLPSDRFSAERTGGSVSTLTIQRTQQEDSAVYLCASSPGTGLNTEAFFGQGTRLTVV.

This clone has just a few counts. The chain combines TRBV6-1 with TRBJ2-1; 9 bases are shared with TRBD2. V dropped 2 bases and J dropped 13; count of bases not matched to a gene: 6. The CDR3 spans 13 residues. Germline values: CDR1 MNHNS, CDR2 SASEGT. CDR3 nucleotides: TGTGCCAGCAGTGAACTATTAGCGGGGGATCAGTTCTTC. It yields the protein CASSELLAGDQFF.

The sample holds a few counts of this clone. The chain has TRBV5-1 and TRBJ2-1; no clear D gene. Trimming pared 0 bases from V and 5 bases from J, leaving 12 bases between. The CDR3 runs to 15 residues. Germline CDR1 and CDR2: SGHRS and YFSETQ. This CDR3 is CASSLVVGGDNEQFF. The CDR3 DNA reads as TGCGCCAGCAGCTTGGTGGTTGGCGGAGACAATGAGCAGTTCTTC.

This clone occurred a few times. The V gene is TRBV14, the J gene TRBJ1-2, with D possibly being TRBD1 (5 bases). Germline CDR1 reads SGHDN; CDR2 reads FVKESK. The CDR3 covers 13 residues. The ends were cut back, 4 bases at V and 8 bases at J, with 14 bases in the middle. The CDR3 DNA is TGTGCCAGCAGCCCCCTGTCGGGGGACGGCTACACCTTC. This translates into CASSPLSGDGYTF.

The genes are TRBV5-1 and TRBJ1-4; 9 positions agree with TRBD1. J lost 4 bases, V lost 0 bases, and 1 base had no gene match. The CDR3 sequence is 15 residues long. The germline V gene has CDR1 SGHRS and CDR2 YFSETQ. The chain's CDR3 is CASSLAGQGNEKLFF. In nucleotides, the CDR3 is TGCGCCAGCAGCTTGGCGGGACAGGGTAATGAAAAACTGTTTTTT.

V usage is TRBV5-6 and J usage is TRBJ2-1, with TRBD2 identical over 10 bases. The length of the CDR3 is 17 residues. CDR1 and CDR2 from the germline V gene are SGHDT and YYEEEE. J was trimmed by 7 bases and V by 4 bases; bases with no gene match: 14. The CDR3 loop is CASSQGFSGRIKNEQFF. The CDR3 coding sequence is TGTGCCAGCAGCCAGGGATTTAGCGGGAGGATTAAGAATGAGCAGTTCTTC.

The V and J genes are TRBV5-1 and TRBJ1-1; no definite D call. Germline values: CDR1 SGHRS, CDR2 YFSETQ. The V end lost 5 bases, the J end lost 0 bases, and 8 bases lay between the germline ends. CDR3 length: 13 amino acids. This chain's CDR3 is CASSFRVNTEAFF. The CDR3 nucleotides read TGCGCCAGCAGTTTTCGGGTGAACACTGAAGCTTTCTTT.

This clone has a handful of counts. The gene calls are TRBV5-6 and TRBJ1-2; D remains ambiguous. Looked up from germline, CDR1 is SGHDT and CDR2 is YYEEEE. The V end was cut by 5 bases, the J end by 1 base, with 6 bases between. The CDR3 spans 12 residues. This CDR3 is CASRGVNYGYTF. The CDR3 bases are TGTGCCAGCAGGGGAGTTAACTATGGCTACACCTTC.

This chain joins TRBV19 and TRBJ1-1; the match to TRBD1 covers 11 bases. Germline lookup yields CDR1 LNHDA and CDR2 SQIVND (reference sequence). Trimming at V came to 3 bases and at J to 10 bases, leaving 7 bases not matched to a gene. CDR3 length: 14 amino acids. CDR3 amino acids: CASSMGTGGIPAFF. The DNA of the CDR3 is TGTGCCAGTAGTATGGGGACAGGGGGGATTCCAGCTTTCTTT.

This clone was detected only a few times. The chain joins TRBV27 to TRBJ2-1, with a possible D match to TRBD1 (5 bases). CDR3 size: 13 residues. CDR1 MNHEY and CDR2 SMNVEV come from the germline V gene (reference sequence). V lost 2 bases and J lost 7, with 9 bases in between. CDR3 protein: CASSLGRVNEQFF. CDR3 coding DNA: TGTGCCAGCAGTTTAGGCAGGGTAAATGAGCAGTTCTTC.

The rearrangement uses TRBV19 and TRBJ1-1; weak D call: TRBD1 (5 bases). The CDR3 has 14 amino acids. Germline lookup yields CDR1 LNHDA and CDR2 SQIVND (reference sequence). Trimming cost V 10 bases and J 10 bases, with 25 bases left between them. The DNA of the CDR3 is TGTGCCACCAGAGATTCCGGGACTCGCAGGGTAGCTTTCTTT. Amino acid sequence: CATRDSGTRRVAFF.

This clone has more than one count but fewer than ten. This chain links TRBV7-9 with TRBJ1-5; no clear D. The ends were cut back, 5 bases at V and 1 base at J, with 12 bases in the middle. The CDR3 is 15 residues long. The germline V gene has CDR1 SEHNR and CDR2 FQNEAQ (reference sequence). The CDR3: CASSPAGSSNQPQHF. Written as DNA, the CDR3 is TGTGCCAGCAGCCCGGCGGGAAGCAGCAATCAGCCCCAGCATTTT. The full variable domain, in which reference TRBV7-9 and TRBJ1-5 provide the parts outside the CDR3, is DTGVSQNPRHKITKRGQNVTFRCDPISEHNRLYWYRQTLGQGPEFLTYFQNEAQLEKSRLLSDRFSAERPKGSFSTLEIQRTEQGDSAMYLCASSPAGSSNQPQHFGDGTRLSIL.

V is TRBV9 and J is TRBJ2-3; possibly TRBD2 for D (5 bases). Germline lookup yields CDR1 SGDLS and CDR2 YYNGEE. Trimming removed 3 bases from V and 4 bases from J, with 6 bases in between. The CDR3 runs to 12 residues. This CDR3 reads CASSGRSDTQYF. The CDR3, as DNA: TGTGCCAGCAGCGGGAGGTCAGATACGCAGTATTTT.

V and J are TRBV19 and TRBJ2-1; tentatively, D is TRBD1 (6 bases). The CDR3 loop spans 17 amino acids. Trimming removed 7 bases at V and 0 bases at J, with 19 bases between. Germline V gives CDR1 LNHDA, CDR2 SQIVND (reference sequence). Written as DNA, the CDR3 is TGTGCCAGTACCCCAAGGGGGACCGTGAGCTCCTACAATGAGCAGTTCTTC. Protein sequence: CASTPRGTVSSYNEQFF.

This clone was seen more than once but under ten times. The chain uses TRBV6-4 and TRBJ2-2; TRBD2 might be the D (5 bases). From germline, CDR1 is MRHNA and CDR2 SNTAGT. V lost 0 bases and J lost 0, with 5 bases in between. The CDR3 is 15 amino acids. CDR3 bases: TGTGCCAGCAGTGACTCTAGCGCGAACACCGGGGAGCTGTTTTTT. Amino acid sequence: CASSDSSANTGELFF.

This clone was observed a few times. The chain uses TRBV19 and TRBJ1-3; a weak D match, TRBD1 (6 bases). V lost 2 bases to trimming and J lost 1 base, with 15 bases between them. The germline CDR1 and CDR2 sequences are LNHDA and SQIVND (reference sequence). This CDR3 is built from 17 residues. CDR3 residues: CASSIFWAGTSGNTIYF. The CDR3 coding sequence is TGTGCCAGTAGTATATTCTGGGCAGGGACATCTGGAAACACCATATATTTT.

The CDR3: CASSPLEGTGRYEQYF. The CDR3 nucleotides are TGTGCCAGCAGCCCGCTGGAGGGGACAGGGCGGTACGAGCAGTACTTC. The genes are TRBV4-2 and TRBJ2-7; TRBD1 agrees at 9 bases. The germline CDR1 and CDR2 sequences are LGHNA and YNFKEQ. The trim removed 4 bases at V and 4 bases at J, leaving 11 bases unmatched. The CDR3 spans 16 residues.

The chain has TRBV18 and TRBJ1-1; D gene unclear. Trimming shortened V by 0 bases and J by 1 base, and 12 bases separated the two germline ends. The CDR3 runs 16 residues. Germline values: CDR1 KGHSH, CDR2 LQKENI. The CDR3 bases are TGTGCCAGCTCACCACCGTTTGAACAACCGAACACTGAAGCTTTCTTT. It is translated as CASSPPFEQPNTEAFF.

The V gene is TRBV4-2, the J gene TRBJ1-1; D is unresolved. Germline CDR1 LGHNA, CDR2 YNFKEQ. This CDR3 region has 13 residues. V lost 4 bases and J lost 0, with 6 bases in between. The CDR3 DNA reads TGTGCCAGCAGCCTAAGAGTGAACACTGAAGCTTTCTTT. Its protein product is CASSLRVNTEAFF.

V usage is TRBV10-2 and J usage is TRBJ1-1; 8 bases fit TRBD1. Germline lookup yields CDR1 WSHSY and CDR2 SAAADI. The V segment lost 5 bases and the J segment 0 bases; nucleotides outside the gene matches: 2. The CDR3 loop spans 14 amino acids. The CDR3 coding sequence is TGCGCCAGCAGTAGGACAGGGATGAACACTGAAGCTTTCTTT. It yields the protein CASSRTGMNTEAFF.

The V and J genes are TRBV5-4 and TRBJ2-5; D not certain. Germline V CDR1 and CDR2: SGHNT, YYREEE (reference sequence). The CDR3 contains 13 residues. V was clipped by 0 bases and J by 5 bases, with 8 bases between them. The chain's CDR3 is CASSLAIGETQYF. The DNA of the CDR3 is TGTGCCAGCAGCTTGGCGATCGGGGAGACCCAGTACTTC.

This chain connects TRBV7-6 to TRBJ2-5, with a tentative D call TRBD2 (5 bases). The CDR3 runs to 15 residues. V dropped 1 base and J dropped 6 bases, with 15 bases sitting between them. Per the germline V gene, CDR1 is SGHVS and CDR2 is FNYEAQ. DNA for the CDR3: TGTGCCAGCAGCTTAGGGAGTGGGAGTAGGAAGACCCAGTACTTC. Translation: CASSLGSGSRKTQYF.

The rearrangement uses TRBV28 and TRBJ2-2; tentative D call: TRBD1 (7 bases). This CDR3 is built from 15 residues. In germline, CDR1 is MDHEN, CDR2 SYDVKM. The ends were cut back, 6 bases at V and 0 bases at J, with 11 bases in the middle. The CDR3 coding sequence is TGTGCCAGCAGACCCAGGGGGGCGAACACCGGGGAGCTGTTTTTT. As protein: CASRPRGANTGELFF.

This rearrangement joins TRBV10-2 to TRBJ2-7; D gene unclear. V lost 0 bases and J 3 bases, leaving 9 bases between the germline ends. This CDR3 contains 14 residues. Germline V gene lookup returns CDR1 WSHSY and CDR2 SAAADI. CDR3 loop: CASSESGSYYEQYF. The CDR3 nucleotides are TGCGCCAGCAGTGAGTCGGGCAGTTACTACGAGCAGTACTTC.

This chain connects TRBV19 to TRBJ2-3; TRBD1 aligns across 7 bases. This CDR3 contains 14 residues. After removal of 5 bases from V and 1 base from J, the junction contained 3 bases not matched to a gene. Germline CDR1 is LNHDA and CDR2 is SQIVND (reference sequence). DNA for the CDR3: TGTGCCAGTAGTCCAACAGGGGGCACAGATACGCAGTATTTT. Translation: CASSPTGGTDTQYF.

This clone was observed a few times. The chain joins TRBV10-2 to TRBJ1-3; unclear D gene. The V gene lost 0 bases and the J gene lost 0 bases, with 6 bases spanning the gap. The length of the CDR3 is 15 residues. From germline, CDR1 is WSHSY and CDR2 SAAADI. CDR3: CASSESTSSGNTIYF. The CDR3 coding sequence is TGCGCCAGCAGTGAGTCGACTTCCTCTGGAAACACCATATATTTT.